These 6 T cell receptor beta chains originate from one sample sequenced in a study of T cells in Graves' hyperthyroidism and ophthalmopathy. TCR beta CDR3 sequences were amplified from RNA transcripts. With the HTBI primer set, the TCR CDR3 went through a first round of RT-PCR. One entry per CDR3 protein, called by TCRdb with MiXCR from the multiplex PCR reads. The sample lists hundreds of thousands of distinct CDR3 sequences, 20% occurring once. Sequencing was done on a sample of blood. These TCRs come from a young man with Graves' ophthalmopathy.

With regard to this clonotype: This likely comes from a read error, as the CDR3 has no conserved phenylalanine or tryptophan at its end. The V gene is TRBV30, the J gene TRBJ2-3, with 7 bases matching TRBD2. The CDR3 covers 14 residues. The junction had 3 bases not matched to a gene; V was cut back by 3 bases and J by 0 bases. The V gene's germline CDR1 is GTSNPN and CDR2 SVGIG (reference sequence). The CDR3 protein is CAWRAGPSTDTQYS. The CDR3 coding sequence is TGTGCCTGGAGAGCGGGGCCTAGCACAGATACGCAGTATTCT.

The gene calls are TRBV28 and TRBJ2-5, with 9 bases aligning to TRBD2. The CDR3 sequence is 15 residues long. In germline, CDR1 is MDHEN, CDR2 SYDVKM. J gave up 2 bases and V 5 bases, and 6 bases lay outside the gene matches. This CDR3 is CASSARLAAQETQYF. As DNA, the CDR3 is TGTGCCAGCAGTGCGCGACTAGCGGCTCAAGAGACCCAGTACTTC.

This clonotype was detected a few times. It may be a read error: a sequence one base away is much more abundant. The CDR3 nucleotides read TGTGCCAGCAGTTTATCGGGACAGGAGAGGGGACCGAACACTGAAGCTTTCTTT. Protein product: CASSLSGQERGPNTEAFF. The gene calls are TRBV28 and TRBJ1-1; 8 nucleotides line up with TRBD1. The CDR3 spans 18 residues. V lost 1 base, J lost 1 base, and 11 bases stayed unmatched. Germline assignment: CDR1 MDHEN and CDR2 SYDVKM.

This clonotype was detected only a few times. The gene calls are TRBV13 and TRBJ2-1; TRBD2 agrees at 15 bases. From germline, CDR1 is PRHDT and CDR2 FYEKMQ (reference sequence). The CDR3 has 15 amino acids. Trimming at V came to 4 bases and at J to 8 bases, leaving 3 bases not matched to a gene. The CDR3 nucleotides are TGTGCCAGCAGCTCAAGGACTAGCGGGAGGGATGAGCAGTTCTTC. This gives the protein CASSSRTSGRDEQFF.

This clonotype showed up many times. The chain is built from TRBV6-1 and TRBJ1-1; the match to TRBD1 covers 8 bases. CDR3 size: 13 residues. Germline-derived CDR1 and CDR2 are MNHNS and SASEGT. J lost 7 bases, V lost 3 bases, and 4 bases had no gene match. CDR3 amino acids: CASSDPGGSEAFF. The DNA of the CDR3 is TGTGCCAGCAGTGATCCAGGGGGCAGTGAAGCTTTCTTT.

This clonotype was counted only a few times. The rearrangement links TRBV6-1 to TRBJ2-7; 9 bases align to TRBD2. This CDR3 region has 14 residues. J lost 2 bases, V lost 2 bases, and 1 base had no gene match. Germline V gene sequence: CDR1 MNHNS, CDR2 SASEGT. CDR3 bases: TGTGCCAGCAGTGAACTAGCGGGAACCTACGAGCAGTACTTC. Protein product: CASSELAGTYEQYF.